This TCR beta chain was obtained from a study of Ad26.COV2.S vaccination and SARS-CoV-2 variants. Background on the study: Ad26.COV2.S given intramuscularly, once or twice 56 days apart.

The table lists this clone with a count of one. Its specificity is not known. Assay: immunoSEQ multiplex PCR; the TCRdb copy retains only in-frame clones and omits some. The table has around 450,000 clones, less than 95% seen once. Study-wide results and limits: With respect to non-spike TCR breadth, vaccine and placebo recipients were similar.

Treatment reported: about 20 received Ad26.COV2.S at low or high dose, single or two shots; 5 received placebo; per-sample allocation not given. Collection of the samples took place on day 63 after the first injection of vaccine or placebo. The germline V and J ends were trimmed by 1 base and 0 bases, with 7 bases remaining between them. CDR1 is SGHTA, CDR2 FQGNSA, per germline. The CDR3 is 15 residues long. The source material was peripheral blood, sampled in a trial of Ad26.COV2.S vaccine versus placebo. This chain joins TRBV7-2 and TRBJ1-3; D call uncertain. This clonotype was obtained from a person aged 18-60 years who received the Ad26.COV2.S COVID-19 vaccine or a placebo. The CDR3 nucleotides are TGTGCCAGCAGCTTAGATACGGACTCTGGAAACACCATATATTTT. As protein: CASSLDTDSGNTIYF.